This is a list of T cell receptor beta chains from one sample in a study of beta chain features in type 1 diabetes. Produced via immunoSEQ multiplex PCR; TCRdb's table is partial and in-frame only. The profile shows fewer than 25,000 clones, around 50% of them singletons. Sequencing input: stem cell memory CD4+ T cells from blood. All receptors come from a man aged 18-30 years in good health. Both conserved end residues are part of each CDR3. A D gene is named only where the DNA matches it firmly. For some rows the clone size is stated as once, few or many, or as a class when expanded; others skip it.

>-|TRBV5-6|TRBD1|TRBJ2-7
TGTGCCAGCAGCCTGGACAGGTCCTACGAGCAGTACTTC
CASSLDRSYEQYF
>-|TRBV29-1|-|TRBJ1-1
TGCAGCGTTTTCCAGCGGGGGACGGCGAACACTGAAGCTTTCTTT
CSVFQRGTANTEAFF
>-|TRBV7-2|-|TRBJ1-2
TGTGCCAGCAGCTTAGTTGTCGGACAGATGTCCTATGGCTACACCTTC
CASSLVVGQMSYGYTF
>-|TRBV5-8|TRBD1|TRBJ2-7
TGTGCCAGCAGCTTATGGGACAGGGTCTACGAGCAGTACTTC
CASSLWDRVYEQYF
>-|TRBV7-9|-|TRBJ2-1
TGTGCCAGCACCATTTCAGGAGGGGGCTTCAACAATGAGCAGTTCTTC
CASTISGGGFNNEQFF
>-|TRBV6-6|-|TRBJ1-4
TGTGCCAGCAGTTCCCCCTCAGTTGCAACTAATGAAAAACTGTTTTTT
CASSSPSVATNEKLFF
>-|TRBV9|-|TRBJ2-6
TGTGCCAGCAGCGTAGCGACAGCCGCCTCTGGGGCCAACGTCCTGACTTTC
CASSVATAASGANVLTF
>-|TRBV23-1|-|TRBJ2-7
TGCGCCAGCACCGAATGGGCAGGACTTTTACGGGAGCAGTACTTC
CASTEWAGLLREQYF
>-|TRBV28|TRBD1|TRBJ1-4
TGTGCCAGCAGTTCCGTCGGGACAGGGAATGAAAAACTGTTTTTT
CASSSVGTGNEKLFF
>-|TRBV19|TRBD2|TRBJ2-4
TGTGCCAGTAGTAAAGGACTAGCGGGAGGGTCGGGTAAAAACATTCAGTACTTC
CASSKGLAGGSGKNIQYF
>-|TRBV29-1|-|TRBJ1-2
TGCAGCGTTGTCGAAGGGGAATGGCATGGCTACACCTTC
CSVVEGEWHGYTF
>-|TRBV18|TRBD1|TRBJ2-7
TGTGCCAGCTCACCGGGACAGAGTTATCCCTACGAGCAGTACTTC
CASSPGQSYPYEQYF
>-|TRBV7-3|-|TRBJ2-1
TGTGCCAGCAGCATCCAGGGGGGCAATGAGCAGTTCTTC
CASSIQGGNEQFF
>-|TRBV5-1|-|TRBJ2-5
TGCGCCAGCTACCCAAGCACGGGTCAAGAGACCCAGTACTTC
CASYPSTGQETQYF
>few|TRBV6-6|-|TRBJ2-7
TGTGCCAGCAGTTACGTTCGGGGGTCGACCTACGAGCAGTACTTC
CASSYVRGSTYEQYF
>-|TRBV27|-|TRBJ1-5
TGTGCCAGTCGTTCCCCCAGTGGCAATCAGCCCCAGCATTTT
CASRSPSGNQPQHF
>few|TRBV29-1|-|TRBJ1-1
TGCAGCGTTGAAGTAGGGGGGGCCGGGGAAGCTTTCTTT
CSVEVGGAGEAFF
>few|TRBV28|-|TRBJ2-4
TGTGCCAGCAGTTACATGACAGCGGCCAAAAACATTCAGTACTTC
CASSYMTAAKNIQYF
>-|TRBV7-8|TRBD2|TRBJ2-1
TGTGCCAGCAGCCACGGGACTATCTCCTACAATGAGCAGTTCTTC
CASSHGTISYNEQFF
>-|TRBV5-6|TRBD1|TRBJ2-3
TGTGCCAGCAGCTTTCCAGACCTTCAGGGGGATGGGACAGATACGCAGTATTTT
CASSFPDLQGDGTDTQYF